One sample yielded the 6 T cell receptor beta chains listed below, sequenced in a study of human T cells and chemical hapten exposure. Described time point: pre-sensitization, week 0. This sample's treatment: therapeutic diphenylcyclopropenone sensitization with weekly scalp DPC. TCRdb processed the RACE reads anew with MiXCR; each CDR3 protein has one entry. The data hold tens of thousands of distinct CDR3 sequences, with 12% to 15% observed a single time. This specimen was whole blood, taken in connection with sensitization to the hapten diphenylcyclopropenone (DPC). The source is a woman between 45 and 65 years old with alopecia areata. Some clones in this sample may be carry-over from other donors' samples.

V is TRBV20-1 and J is TRBJ2-1; D may be TRBD2 (5 bases). The V gene lost 1 base and the J gene lost 0 bases, with 7 bases spanning the gap. The CDR3 is 14 residues long. Looked up from germline, CDR1 is DFQATT and CDR2 is SNEGSKA (reference sequence). The CDR3 reads CSARVLASYNEQFF. The CDR3, as DNA: TGCAGTGCTAGAGTTCTAGCCTCCTACAATGAGCAGTTCTTC.

This clonotype was recorded many times. The chain combines TRBV20-1 with TRBJ2-1; TRBD1 might be the D (5 bases). Trimming stripped 6 bases from V and 7 bases from J, with 13 bases between. The germline V gene encodes CDR1 DFQATT and CDR2 SNEGSKA (reference sequence). The CDR3 covers 12 residues. The CDR3 here is CSATQGLNEQFF. CDR3 DNA: TGCAGTGCCACCCAGGGTCTAAATGAGCAGTTCTTC.

By share, this clonotype counts as medium-sized (0.01 to 0.1%). The V gene is TRBV7-9, the J gene TRBJ1-2, with D possibly matching TRBD1 (5 bases). Germline-derived CDR1 and CDR2 are SEHNR and FQNEAQ (reference sequence). This CDR3 has 15 amino acids. Trimming removed 5 bases from V and 2 bases from J, with 15 bases in between. CDR3 DNA sequence: TGTGCCAGCAGCATTGAACTGACAGCAAACTATGGCTACACCTTC. Translated, it gives CASSIELTANYGYTF.

This rearrangement joins TRBV7-2 to TRBJ2-1; D gene ambiguous. Germline CDR1 and CDR2: SGHTA and FQGNSA. Deletions cut 1 base from V and 0 bases from J, with 7 bases between. The CDR3 has 15 residues. The CDR3 nucleotides are TGTGCCAGCAGCTTAGTCTCTAGCTCCTACAATGAGCAGTTCTTC. This translates into CASSLVSSSYNEQFF.

The chain is built from TRBV6-5 and TRBJ2-7; D could derive from TRBD1 or TRBD2 (6 bases each). CDR3 size: 14 residues. V was shortened by 6 bases and J by 4 bases, with 16 bases between the two germline ends. Germline CDR1 is MNHEY and CDR2 is SVGAGI. CDR3 in amino acids: CASSPQRGEYEQYF. CDR3 nucleotide sequence: TGTGCCAGCAGCCCACAGAGGGGGGAATACGAGCAGTACTTC.

This clonotype was counted only a few times. The chain carries TRBV7-2 and TRBJ2-7; either TRBD1 or TRBD2 may fit D (5 bases each). Trimming took 8 bases from V and 2 from J, leaving 16 bases between them. The CDR3 is 14 residues long. CDR1 and CDR2 (germline): SGHTA, FQGNSA. CDR3 loop: CASATGHSPYEQYF. The CDR3 region has the DNA TGTGCCAGCGCCACGGGGCACAGCCCCTACGAGCAGTACTTC.